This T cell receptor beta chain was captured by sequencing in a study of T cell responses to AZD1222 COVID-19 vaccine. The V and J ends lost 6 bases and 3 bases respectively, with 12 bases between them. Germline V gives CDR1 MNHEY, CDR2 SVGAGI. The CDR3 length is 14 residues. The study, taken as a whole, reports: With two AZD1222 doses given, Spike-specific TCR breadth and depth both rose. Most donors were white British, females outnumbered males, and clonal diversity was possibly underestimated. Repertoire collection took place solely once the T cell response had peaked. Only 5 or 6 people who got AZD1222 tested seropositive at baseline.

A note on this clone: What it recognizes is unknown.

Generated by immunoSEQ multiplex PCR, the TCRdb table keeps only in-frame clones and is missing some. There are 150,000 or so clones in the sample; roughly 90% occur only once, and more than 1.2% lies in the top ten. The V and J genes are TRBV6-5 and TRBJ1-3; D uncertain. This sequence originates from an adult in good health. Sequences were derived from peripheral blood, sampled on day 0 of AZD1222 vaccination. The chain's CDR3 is CASSRQISGNTIYF. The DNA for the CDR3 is TGTGCCAGCAGCCGGCAGATAAGTGGAAACACCATATATTTT.